The 19 T cell receptor beta chains given below trace back to one sample, sequenced in a study of shared T cell receptors in the human thymus. Using immunoSEQ multiplex PCR, the repertoire was profiled, and TCRdb retains in-frame clones only, with some absent. The table records more than 550,000 clones, around 87% of them present only once. The sample was also reused in another study, on human thymus T cells.

The sample taken for sequencing was thymocytes. The source is a boy under two years old with a congenital heart defect.

In its sample, this clone was seen a few times. The chain uses TRBV4-3 and TRBJ1-4; 9 nucleotides match TRBD1. Looked up from germline, CDR1 is LGHNA and CDR2 is YSLEER. The CDR3 contains 19 residues. V trimming: 4 bases; J trimming: 0 bases; junction bases outside the gene matches: 12. The CDR3 region has the DNA TGCGCCAGCAGCCCCTACCGGGACAGGGCAATTGCAACTAATGAAAAACTGTTTTTT. It codes for CASSPYRDRAIATNEKLFF.

The chain employs TRBV25-1 and TRBJ2-7; 9 positions agree with TRBD2. Trimming cost V 4 bases and J 3 bases; bases outside gene matches: 10. The CDR3 consists of 16 residues. The germline CDR1 and CDR2 sequences are MGHDK and SYGVNS. CDR3: CASSGPRTSDLYEQYF. CDR3 DNA: TGTGCCAGCAGTGGGCCCCGGACTAGCGATCTCTACGAGCAGTACTTC.

This rearrangement joins TRBV7-2 to TRBJ1-2; 7 bases are shared with TRBD1. With V trimmed by 4 bases and J by 0 bases, 5 bases remained unmatched. Germline loops: CDR1 SGHTA, CDR2 FQGNSA. This CDR3 is 15 amino acids long. CDR3 loop: CASSSTDRANYGYTF. The CDR3, as DNA: TGTGCCAGCAGCTCCACCGACAGGGCTAACTATGGCTACACCTTC.

This sequence joins TRBV5-8 and TRBJ2-7; TRBD1 might be the D (5 bases). Germline CDR1 reads SGHTS; CDR2 reads YDEGEE. V lost 4 bases and J lost 1, with 21 bases in between. The CDR3 contains 17 residues. The DNA of the CDR3 is TGTGCCAGCAGCCCGGCTCCCCCAGGCCCAGGGTCCTACGAGCAGTACTTC. As protein: CASSPAPPGPGSYEQYF. The entire variable domain, with the rest obtained from reference TRBV5-8 and TRBJ2-7, is as follows: EAGVTQSPTHLIKTRGQQATLRCSPISGHTSVYWYQQALGLGLQFLLWYDEGEERNRGNFPPRFSGRQFPNYSSELNVNALELEDSALYLCASSPAPPGPGSYEQYFGPGTRLTVT.

This clone was counted once. The chain links TRBV27 to TRBJ1-1, with TRBD1 identical over 8 bases. The trim removed 5 bases at V and 5 bases at J, leaving 13 bases unmatched. The CDR3 runs 16 residues. Germline V gene sequence: CDR1 MNHEY, CDR2 SMNVEV (reference sequence). The CDR3 bases are TGTGCCAGCAGTGAAAGGTTCCGACAGGGGTGGACTGAAGCTTTCTTT. Amino acids: CASSERFRQGWTEAFF.

The rearrangement joins TRBV5-1 to TRBJ2-1, with 10 bases fitting TRBD2. CDR1 and CDR2 from the germline V gene are SGHRS and YFSETQ. Trimming removed 0 bases from V and 0 bases from J; junction bases left unmatched: 6. There are 18 residues in the CDR3. The CDR3 here is CASSLGSGGSSSYNEQFF. As DNA, the CDR3 is TGCGCCAGCAGCTTGGGTAGCGGGGGGTCCAGCTCCTACAATGAGCAGTTCTTC. Based on the CDR3 plus reference TRBV5-1 and TRBJ2-1, the full variable domain is KAGVTQTPRYLIKTRGQQVTLSCSPISGHRSVSWYQQTPGQGLQFLFEYFSETQRNKGNFPGRFSGRQFSNSRSEMNVSTLELGDSALYLCASSLGSGGSSSYNEQFFGPGTRLTVL.

The chain links TRBV6-1 to TRBJ2-1; tentatively, D is TRBD2 (5 bases). The germline CDR1 and CDR2 sequences are MNHNS and SASEGT. The V and J ends lost 10 bases and 4 bases respectively, with 14 bases between them. This CDR3 contains 13 residues. CDR3 sequence: CATTRGIYNEQFF. The CDR3 coding sequence is TGTGCCACAACGCGAGGGATATACAATGAGCAGTTCTTC.

V is TRBV5-5 and J is TRBJ1-4, with 7 bases lining up with TRBD1. The CDR3 spans 20 residues. Germline lookup yields CDR1 SGHKS and CDR2 YYEKEE (reference sequence). Losses at the gene ends were 1 base for V and 4 bases for J; bases not matched to a gene: 19. CDR3 protein: CASSLNRTFHTGTDNEKLFF. DNA of the CDR3: TGTGCCAGCAGCTTGAATCGCACGTTCCACACCGGGACAGATAATGAAAAACTGTTTTTT.

The DNA of the CDR3 is TGTGCCAGCACCCACTCACCGGGACTAGCTTACCACAATGAGCAGTTCTTC. Translation: CASTHSPGLAYHNEQFF. This chain joins TRBV27 and TRBJ2-1; 9 bases are a match to TRBD2. This CDR3 is built from 17 residues. From germline, CDR1 is MNHEY and CDR2 SMNVEV (reference sequence). V dropped 7 bases and J dropped 5; count of bases not matched to a gene: 15.

The V gene is TRBV5-8, the J gene TRBJ2-2; D may be TRBD2 (7 bases). The CDR3 has 15 amino acids. V was cut by 4 bases and J by 3 bases, with 13 bases left in between. Germline values: CDR1 SGHTS, CDR2 YDEGEE. CDR3 bases: TGTGCCAGCAGCGGCGGGGGCAGGCACACCGGGGAGCTGTTTTTT. Protein sequence: CASSGGGRHTGELFF.

The chain uses TRBV2 and TRBJ1-2; D is unresolved. Germline V gene data show CDR1 as SNHLY and CDR2 as FYNNEI. Trimming stripped 8 bases from V and 4 bases from J, with 20 bases between. The CDR3 runs 15 residues. CDR3 loop: CASSRPMPRVYGYTF. As DNA, the CDR3 is TGTGCCAGCTCCCGCCCCATGCCCCGGGTCTATGGCTACACCTTC.

In the case of this clone: The same CDR3 is also encoded by other DNA sequences in this sample. The chain joins TRBV4-3 to TRBJ2-7; D perhaps matches TRBD1 (5 bases). The CDR3 contains 14 residues. Germline CDR1 is LGHNA and CDR2 is YSLEER. V was pared by 4 bases and J by 7 bases, with 17 bases between. CDR3 nucleotide sequence: TGCGCCAGCAGCCCCCTGGTGGGGCGCGATGAGCAGTACTTC. Translated: CASSPLVGRDEQYF.

This rearrangement joins TRBV28 to TRBJ1-1; 8 positions match TRBD1. The CDR3 covers 16 residues. Per germline, CDR1 MDHEN and CDR2 SYDVKM. The V and J ends lost 0 bases and 2 bases, in that order; junction bases with no gene match: 5. CDR3 region: CASSLWTGEKNTEAFF. For the CDR3, the DNA is TGTGCCAGCAGTTTATGGACAGGGGAGAAAAACACTGAAGCTTTCTTT.

The V gene is TRBV27, the J gene TRBJ2-6; a weak D match, TRBD2 (6 bases). The CDR3 runs to 19 residues. In germline, CDR1 is MNHEY, CDR2 SMNVEV (reference sequence). The germline V and J ends were trimmed by 3 bases and 0 bases, with 18 bases remaining between them. The CDR3 DNA follows: TGTGCCAGCAGTTTCAAACAGGAGGAGGGCTACTCTGGGGCCAACGTCCTGACTTTC. This translates into CASSFKQEEGYSGANVLTF.

This chain links TRBV7-9 with TRBJ1-6; 10 bases match TRBD1. The CDR3 is 17 amino acids. Germline V gene data show CDR1 as SEHNR and CDR2 as FQNEAQ (reference sequence). V gave up 3 bases and J gave up 1 base; unmatched junction bases: 3. In nucleotides, the CDR3 is TGTGCCAGCAGCTTTTGGACAGGGGGATCCTATAATTCACCCCTCCACTTT. Translating it yields CASSFWTGGSYNSPLHF. The full variable domain, its missing parts supplied by reference TRBV7-9 and TRBJ1-6, is DTGVSQNPRHKITKRGQNVTFRCDPISEHNRLYWYRQTLGQGPEFLTYFQNEAQLEKSRLLSDRFSAERPKGSFSTLEIQRTEQGDSAMYLCASSFWTGGSYNSPLHFGNGTRLTVT.

The chain carries TRBV28 and TRBJ1-4; no firm D call. Germline-derived CDR1 and CDR2 are MDHEN and SYDVKM. V shed 2 bases and J shed 6 bases, with 13 bases lying between them. The CDR3 is 15 residues long. The CDR3 bases are TGTGCCAGCAGTTTACCAAACCGGGAGGATGAAAAACTGTTTTTT. It specifies CASSLPNREDEKLFF.

The chain combines TRBV4-3 with TRBJ2-1, with 7 bases matching TRBD1. The CDR3 loop spans 13 amino acids. J lost 7 bases, V lost 3 bases, and 3 bases had no gene match. Per germline, CDR1 LGHNA and CDR2 YSLEER. The CDR3 DNA is TGCGCCAGCAGCCAGGAACAGGGGAATGAGCAGTTCTTC. This sequence encodes CASSQEQGNEQFF.

The chain has TRBV30 and TRBJ2-7; 10 nucleotides align to TRBD2. This CDR3 has 14 amino acids. Losses at the gene ends were 3 bases for V and 6 bases for J; bases not matched to a gene: 8. Germline V gene sequence: CDR1 GTSNPN, CDR2 SVGIG (reference sequence). CDR3 coding DNA: TGTGCCTGGAGCCTAGCGGGAGTTTACGGCGAGCAGTACTTC. Translating it yields CAWSLAGVYGEQYF.

This chain uses TRBV4-1 with TRBJ2-3; D possibly corresponds to TRBD2 (6 bases). V was shortened by 4 bases and J by 1 base, with 21 bases between the two germline ends. CDR3 length: 18 amino acids. CDR1 and CDR2 from the germline V gene are MGHRA and YSYEKL. The CDR3 DNA reads as TGCGCCAGCAGCCCCCCTCCCTTCGCGCGCGGGGGCACAGATACGCAGTATTTT. It translates to CASSPPPFARGGTDTQYF.